The 26 T cell receptor beta chains given below trace back to one sample, sequenced in a study of OX40 agonist ivuxolimab in advanced cancers. Libraries were prepared by immunoSEQ multiplex PCR; TCRdb keeps only in-frame clonotypes and omits some of them. The top ten clones hold roughly 0.79% of a sample with about 71,000 clones, 84% of them seen once. The specimen was CD4+ or CD8+ T cells sorted from blood, collected in a trial of the OX40 agonist ivuxolimab. The source of these receptors is an adult with an advanced solid tumor such as melanoma, head and neck, liver or kidney cancer.

The chain carries TRBV6-1 and TRBJ1-2; a weak D match, TRBD1 (5 bases). The CDR3 extends over 15 amino acids. V shed 1 base and J shed 4 bases, with 13 bases lying between them. Per the germline V gene, CDR1 is MNHNS and CDR2 is SASEGT. Written as DNA, the CDR3 is TGTGCCAGCAGTGAAGTAGTTTCAGGGAGCTATGGCTACACCTTC. Amino acid sequence: CASSEVVSGSYGYTF.

This chain connects TRBV4-1 to TRBJ2-5, with 9 bases lining up with TRBD2. The trim removed 1 base at V and 4 bases at J, leaving 13 bases unmatched. The V gene's germline CDR1 is MGHRA and CDR2 YSYEKL. The CDR3 sequence is 18 residues long. This CDR3 is CASSQGPPGRGRGETQYF. CDR3 sequence (DNA): TGCGCCAGCAGCCAAGGCCCCCCTGGGCGCGGGAGGGGAGAGACCCAGTACTTC.

The rearrangement joins TRBV28 to TRBJ1-2; 7 nucleotides agree with TRBD1. J was trimmed by 5 bases and V by 6 bases; bases with no gene match: 12. Per the germline V gene, CDR1 is MDHEN and CDR2 is SYDVKM. The CDR3 has 15 amino acids. CDR3 DNA sequence: TGTGCCAGCAGAACTCTTCCGGGACAGAGATATGGCTACACCTTC. This codes for CASRTLPGQRYGYTF.

The sample holds one count of this clone. The chain uses TRBV11-3 and TRBJ2-3; 8 bases are shared with TRBD2. Per germline, CDR1 SGHNT and CDR2 YENEEA. The CDR3 runs 13 residues. V lost 5 bases to trimming and J lost 4 bases; unmatched junction nucleotides: 2. The CDR3 spells CASSPGGADTQYF. Here the CDR3 DNA reads TGTGCCAGCAGCCCGGGGGGGGCAGATACGCAGTATTTT.

The chain recombines TRBV6-1 with TRBJ1-6; tentative D call: TRBD1 (5 bases). Germline assignment: CDR1 MNHNS and CDR2 SASEGT. V lost 7 bases and J lost 7, with 14 bases in between. CDR3 size: 14 residues. CDR3 coding DNA: TGTGCCAGCAACTCCGACAGCTTGAATTCACCCCTCCACTTT. This sequence encodes CASNSDSLNSPLHF.

Only a few counts were recorded for this clone. The chain couples TRBV10-3 to TRBJ2-5; D gene ambiguous. The germline V gene has CDR1 ENHRY and CDR2 SYGVKD. The CDR3 runs to 14 residues. V was shortened by 2 bases and J by 4 bases, with 11 bases between the two germline ends. CDR3 protein: CAISEPRGGETQYF. CDR3 bases: TGTGCCATCAGTGAGCCCCGAGGTGGAGAGACCCAGTACTTC.

This rearrangement joins TRBV10-3 to TRBJ2-2; TRBD1 or TRBD2 may be the D gene (5 bases each). Germline lookup yields CDR1 ENHRY and CDR2 SYGVKD. This CDR3 is 14 amino acids long. V dropped 9 bases and J dropped 4 bases, with 15 bases sitting between them. DNA of the CDR3: TGTGCCATACAAGGGGTAGAGGGCACCGGGGAGCTGTTTTTT. Translation gives CAIQGVEGTGELFF.

The chain combines TRBV6-1 with TRBJ2-6; 7 positions match TRBD1. From germline, CDR1 is MNHNS and CDR2 SASEGT. J lost 0 bases, V lost 4 bases, and 9 bases had no gene match. This CDR3 comprises 18 residues. CDR3 DNA sequence: TGTGCCAGCAGTGTTCAATATTACAGGGGCTCTGGGGCCAACGTCCTGACTTTC. Protein product: CASSVQYYRGSGANVLTF.

J is TRBJ1-3 and V is TRBV9, with D possibly being TRBD1 (5 bases). Germline CDR1 SGDLS, CDR2 YYNGEE. V lost 0 bases, J lost 4 bases, and 14 bases lay in between. The CDR3 length is 16 residues. CDR3 in amino acids: CASSVDPAGSGNTIYF. The CDR3 DNA follows: TGTGCCAGCAGCGTAGATCCTGCAGGGTCCGGAAACACCATATATTTT.

The genes are TRBV10-2 and TRBJ1-6; 7 bases align to TRBD1. The CDR3 is 15 residues long. Germline V lookup: CDR1 WSHSY, CDR2 SAAADI. The ends lost 6 bases at V and 7 bases at J; junction bases unmatched: 9. CDR3 amino acids: CASREGAGANSPLHF. The CDR3 coding sequence is TGCGCCAGCAGGGAGGGGGCCGGAGCGAATTCACCCCTCCACTTT.

Written as DNA, the CDR3 is TGTGCCAGCAGCGTAGTGAATGGCGAAGCTTTCTTT. It translates to CASSVVNGEAFF. V is TRBV9 and J is TRBJ1-1; D not certain. The CDR3 has 12 amino acids. Germline assignment: CDR1 SGDLS and CDR2 YYNGEE. Between the trimmed V and J ends, which lost 0 bases and 8 bases, there was a span of 8 bases.

This rearrangement joins TRBV6-1 to TRBJ1-5; no definite D call. The V gene's germline CDR1 is MNHNS and CDR2 SASEGT. The germline V and J ends were trimmed by 3 bases and 5 bases, with 14 bases remaining between them. The CDR3 contains 15 residues. The CDR3 bases are TGTGCCAGCAGTGACAACAACGGAGTGGATCAGCCCCAGCATTTT. Its protein product is CASSDNNGVDQPQHF.

CDR3 DNA: TGTGCCAGCAGCTTAGGTCTAAGGGACTATGGCTACACCTTC. Protein sequence: CASSLGLRDYGYTF. V usage is TRBV7-6 and J usage is TRBJ1-2; D remains ambiguous. The CDR3 sequence is 14 residues long. Germline CDR1 is SGHVS and CDR2 is FNYEAQ. Trimming took off 1 base at V and 3 bases at J, with 9 bases between the two ends.

This clone has just one count. The genes are TRBV4-2 and TRBJ2-5, with D unresolved. V lost 1 base to trimming and J lost 2 bases, with 5 bases between them. The CDR3 covers 13 residues. Germline values: CDR1 LGHNA, CDR2 YNFKEQ. The CDR3 DNA reads as TGTGCCAGCAGCCAAGTCCCTCAAGAGACCCAGTACTTC. Translating gives CASSQVPQETQYF.

CDR3 DNA sequence: TGCGCCAGCAGCTTGGGAGAGCCAAATCAGCCCCAGCATTTT. Translating it yields CASSLGEPNQPQHF. J is TRBJ1-5 and V is TRBV5-1; D gene uncertain. The CDR3 has 14 amino acids. The V end was cut by 0 bases, the J end by 4 bases, with 8 bases between. Germline CDR1 is SGHRS and CDR2 is YFSETQ.

The rearrangement joins TRBV2 to TRBJ1-1; 9 bases agree with TRBD1. CDR1 and CDR2 from the germline V gene are SNHLY and FYNNEI. The CDR3 spans 19 residues. V shed 5 bases and J 0 bases; nucleotides not matched to a gene: 16. The CDR3 coding sequence is TGTGCCAGCAGTCCTCAAAGGGGGACAGGGCGCAGCCTGAACACTGAAGCTTTCTTT. This gives the protein CASSPQRGTGRSLNTEAFF.

This clone was seen only once. The chain combines TRBV6-6 with TRBJ2-3, with D unclear. The germline gives CDR1 MNHNY, CDR2 SVGAGI (reference sequence). CDR3 length equals 12 residues. The V end lost 8 bases, the J end lost 6 bases, and 12 bases lay between the germline ends. The CDR3 spells CASAFPTDTQYF. CDR3 in DNA: TGTGCCAGCGCGTTCCCCACCGATACGCAGTATTTT.

This clone was seen just once. The gene calls are TRBV18 and TRBJ1-2; D is possibly TRBD1 (5 bases). Germline CDR1 reads KGHSH; CDR2 reads LQKENI. The CDR3 is made up of 15 amino acids. V gave up 3 bases and J gave up 4 bases, with 15 bases separating them. The CDR3 loop reads CASSPPSREVYGYTF. In DNA, the CDR3 is TGTGCCAGCTCACCGCCCAGCAGGGAGGTCTATGGCTACACCTTC. Together with reference TRBV18 and TRBJ1-2, the CDR3 gives the full variable domain: NAGVMQNPRHLVRRRGQEARLRCSPMKGHSHVYWYRQLPEEGLKFMVYLQKENIIDESGMPKERFSAEFPKEGPSILRIQQVVRGDSAAYFCASSPPSREVYGYTFGSGTRLTVV.

The chain is built from TRBV6-1 and TRBJ1-4, with unresolved D. Trimming removed 7 bases at V and 0 bases at J, with 9 bases between. CDR3 size: 14 residues. The germline gives CDR1 MNHNS, CDR2 SASEGT. CDR3 residues: CASIREATNEKLFF. The CDR3 DNA sequence: TGTGCCAGCATCCGGGAAGCAACTAATGAAAAACTGTTTTTT.

This chain links TRBV7-9 with TRBJ1-1; D is ambiguous. CDR1 and CDR2 (germline): SEHNR, FQNEAQ (reference sequence). Trimming took off 4 bases at V and 5 bases at J, with 11 bases between the two ends. The CDR3 length is 13 residues. The CDR3 loop reads CASSSTSRTEAFF. CDR3 DNA sequence: TGTGCCAGCAGCTCAACCTCTAGGACTGAAGCTTTCTTT.

The chain's CDR3 is CASSAGPQYEQYF. In DNA form, the CDR3 reads TGTGCCAGCAGTGCCGGACCGCAATACGAGCAGTACTTC. The chain recombines TRBV6-1 with TRBJ2-7; D gene uncertain. CDR1 is MNHNS and CDR2 is SASEGT in the germline V gene. The CDR3 sequence is 13 residues long. V was shortened by 4 bases and J by 4 bases, with 11 bases between the two germline ends.

J is TRBJ2-5 and V is TRBV9; 7 positions match TRBD1. Unmatched junction bases numbered 4, after V lost 3 bases and J lost 2 bases. Germline CDR1 reads SGDLS; CDR2 reads YYNGEE. The CDR3 totals 14 residues. This CDR3 is CASSEGTAQETQYF. The DNA of the CDR3 is TGTGCCAGCAGCGAGGGGACAGCTCAAGAGACCCAGTACTTC.

The sample holds one count of this clone. The V call is TRBV6-1, the J call TRBJ2-7; 9 positions match TRBD1. The length of the CDR3 is 14 residues. Germline values: CDR1 MNHNS, CDR2 SASEGT. J lost 3 bases, V lost 8 bases, and 8 bases had no gene match. CDR3 in DNA: TGTGCCAGCGCCCCCGGGACAGGGAACTACGAGCAGTACTTC. Its translation: CASAPGTGNYEQYF.

The V call is TRBV5-6, the J call TRBJ2-1, with 8 bases identical to TRBD1. From germline, CDR1 is SGHDT and CDR2 YYEEEE. V dropped 5 bases and J dropped 5; count of bases not matched to a gene: 15. The CDR3 covers 17 residues. Here the CDR3 reads CASSYGQGRTNDNEQFF. CDR3 in DNA: TGTGCCAGCAGTTACGGACAGGGAAGAACGAACGACAATGAGCAGTTCTTC.

V is TRBV7-8 and J is TRBJ1-2; D gene unclear. Germline V CDR1 and CDR2: SGHVS, FQNEAQ. The CDR3 is made up of 13 amino acids. Between the trimmed V and J ends, which lost 0 bases and 4 bases, there was a span of 6 bases. The DNA for the CDR3 is TGTGCCAGCAGCTTAGCAGGGATCTATGGCTACACCTTC. This encodes CASSLAGIYGYTF.

In this sample, this clone turned up once. This chain connects TRBV27 to TRBJ2-1; 7 bases align to TRBD2. CDR3 length equals 16 residues. After removal of 0 bases from V and 4 bases from J, the junction contained 6 bases not matched to a gene. Germline CDR1 and CDR2: MNHEY and SMNVEV (reference sequence). The CDR3 region is CASSLSSPGGYNEQFF. In DNA, the CDR3 is TGTGCCAGCAGTTTATCGTCACCGGGAGGATACAATGAGCAGTTCTTC.